Presented here are 23 T cell receptor beta chains from one specimen sequenced in a study of shared clonotypes between healthy human individuals. Clones were sequenced by immunoSEQ multiplex PCR, and TCRdb holds only the in-frame ones, with some missing. The table has roughly 2 million clones, around 95% seen once; the top ten hold around 0.13%. The sample taken for sequencing was naive CD4+ T cells sorted from blood. Subset indicated: CD45RA+ positively selected. The receptor set was obtained from a man younger than 30 in good health.

The gene calls are TRBV10-3 and TRBJ2-3, with 7 bases identical to TRBD2. Trimming took 4 bases from V and 3 from J; bases not matched to a gene: 13. The CDR3 has 17 residues. Germline V gene lookup returns CDR1 ENHRY and CDR2 SYGVKD. Here the CDR3 reads CAISAPRVLGGTDTQYF. The DNA of the CDR3 is TGTGCCATCAGTGCCCCAAGGGTCCTGGGGGGGACAGATACGCAGTATTTT.

V gene TRBV2 combines with J gene TRBJ2-3; D is ambiguous. V lost 3 bases and J lost 0, with 4 bases in between. The CDR3 is 13 amino acids. The V gene's germline CDR1 is SNHLY and CDR2 FYNNEI. The CDR3 protein is CASSDRSTDTQYF. The CDR3 coding sequence is TGTGCCAGCAGTGACAGAAGCACAGATACGCAGTATTTT.

This clone was seen a handful of times. The sample holds other DNA sequences that translate to the same CDR3. The chain is built from TRBV2 and TRBJ1-3; a weak D match, TRBD1 (5 bases). This CDR3 contains 14 residues. Deletions cut 0 bases from V and 2 bases from J, with 5 bases between. Germline loops: CDR1 SNHLY, CDR2 FYNNEI. The CDR3 protein is CASSEAGAGNTIYF. DNA of the CDR3: TGTGCCAGCAGTGAAGCAGGGGCTGGAAACACCATATATTTT. The variable domain in full, with the rest retrieved from reference TRBV2 and TRBJ1-3, is EPEVTQTPSHQVTQMGQEVILRCVPISNHLYFYWYRQILGQKVEFLVSFYNNEISEKSEIFDDQFSVERPDGSNFTLKIRSTKLEDSAMYFCASSEAGAGNTIYFGEGSWLTVV.

The J gene is TRBJ1-6, the V gene TRBV9, with D possibly being TRBD1 (6 bases). The V gene's germline CDR1 is SGDLS and CDR2 YYNGEE. V was pared by 1 base and J by 9 bases, with 11 bases between. The length of the CDR3 is 14 residues. In DNA form, the CDR3 reads TGTGCCAGCAGCGTACTACAGGGACCTTCACCCCTCCACTTT. Its protein product is CASSVLQGPSPLHF. The whole variable domain, filled in from reference TRBV9 and TRBJ1-6, reads DSGVTQTPKHLITATGQRVTLRCSPRSGDLSVYWYQQSLDQGLQFLIQYYNGEERAKGNILERFSAQQFPDLHSELNLSSLELGDSALYFCASSVLQGPSPLHFGNGTRLTVT.

The rearrangement links TRBV7-3 to TRBJ1-1; D is undetermined. The CDR3 contains 14 residues. In germline, CDR1 is SGHTA, CDR2 FQGTGA. The V end was cut by 2 bases, the J end by 2 bases, with 9 bases between. The chain's CDR3 is CASSLGPTNTEAFF. The DNA for the CDR3 is TGTGCCAGCAGCTTAGGCCCCACAAACACTGAAGCTTTCTTT.

The genes are TRBV5-1 and TRBJ2-7; the D gene is possibly TRBD1 (6 bases). Germline V gene lookup returns CDR1 SGHRS and CDR2 YFSETQ. V was clipped by 4 bases and J by 3 bases, with 11 bases between them. The CDR3 runs to 13 residues. The CDR3 DNA is TGCGCCAGCAGCGTAGGACAGAGCTACGAGCAGTACTTC. It codes for CASSVGQSYEQYF.

This chain uses TRBV27 with TRBJ2-7; the D gene could be TRBD1 or TRBD2 (5 bases each). From germline, CDR1 is MNHEY and CDR2 SMNVEV (reference sequence). The CDR3 consists of 16 residues. V dropped 5 bases and J dropped 3 bases, with 20 bases sitting between them. The CDR3 loop reads CASSHDTPGTDYEQYF. CDR3 sequence (DNA): TGTGCCAGCAGTCACGACACTCCCGGGACCGACTACGAGCAGTACTTC.

The chain links TRBV5-1 to TRBJ2-3; 8 bases map to TRBD2. The ends lost 0 bases at V and 4 bases at J; junction bases unmatched: 4. The germline gives CDR1 SGHRS, CDR2 YFSETQ. The CDR3 length is 15 residues. The CDR3 spells CASSLVGLDADTQYF. The CDR3 DNA follows: TGCGCCAGCAGCTTGGTGGGACTAGACGCAGATACGCAGTATTTT. The complete variable domain, with remaining parts taken from reference TRBV5-1 and TRBJ2-3, reads KAGVTQTPRYLIKTRGQQVTLSCSPISGHRSVSWYQQTPGQGLQFLFEYFSETQRNKGNFPGRFSGRQFSNSRSEMNVSTLELGDSALYLCASSLVGLDADTQYFGPGTRLTVL.

The chain has TRBV21-1 and TRBJ1-2. TRBV21-1 is given as a pseudogene. The length of the CDR3 is 11 residues. The CDR3 protein is CASSKGLRYTF. CDR3 sequence (DNA): TGTGCCAGCAGCAAAGGACTACGCTACACCTTC.

Details on this clone: Other DNA sequences from this sample encode an identical CDR3 as well. The chain joins TRBV20-1 to TRBJ2-3; D is ambiguous. Trimming cost V 5 bases and J 3 bases, with 6 bases left between them. Germline CDR1 DFQATT, CDR2 SNEGSKA (reference sequence). The CDR3 consists of 11 residues. The CDR3 spells CSASRTDTQYF. The CDR3 nucleotides are TGCAGTGCTTCTAGGACAGATACGCAGTATTTT.

The chain joins TRBV7-2 to TRBJ2-4, with TRBD2 matching over 9 bases. This CDR3 is built from 16 residues. The V segment lost 4 bases and the J segment 0 bases; nucleotides outside the gene matches: 4. Germline loops: CDR1 SGHTA, CDR2 FQGNSA. CDR3 sequence: CASSSSSGVAKNIQYF. For the CDR3, the DNA is TGTGCCAGCAGCTCTTCTAGCGGGGTAGCCAAAAACATTCAGTACTTC.

The chain couples TRBV29-1 to TRBJ1-3; TRBD1 aligns across 11 bases. In germline, CDR1 is SQVTM, CDR2 ANQGSEA. J lost 6 bases, V lost 3 bases, and 4 bases had no gene match. The CDR3 has 14 amino acids. The CDR3 nucleotides read TGCAGCGTTGAGAGGGACAGGGGGGAAAACACCATATATTTT. Residues: CSVERDRGENTIYF.

This clone was observed once. This chain joins TRBV2 and TRBJ1-6; 9 bases match TRBD1. V lost 7 bases, J lost 8 bases, and 3 bases stayed unmatched. The CDR3 is 13 amino acids. CDR1 is SNHLY and CDR2 is FYNNEI in the germline V gene. CDR3 DNA sequence: TGTGCCAGCACCCGGGACAGGGATTCACCCCTCCACTTT. Its protein is CASTRDRDSPLHF.

This clone was recorded once. The chain employs TRBV5-1 and TRBJ2-5, with D maybe TRBD1 (6 bases). V gave up 0 bases and J gave up 5 bases, with 11 bases separating them. The CDR3 totals 14 residues. The V gene's germline CDR1 is SGHRS and CDR2 YFSETQ. The CDR3 here is CASSLGPGVETQYF. The CDR3 DNA follows: TGCGCCAGCAGCTTGGGGCCAGGGGTGGAGACCCAGTACTTC.

Concerning this clone: This sample also contains other DNA sequences that code for the same CDR3. The chain links TRBV5-1 to TRBJ2-2; 12 bases match TRBD2. This CDR3 contains 16 residues. V gave up 4 bases and J gave up 1 base; unmatched junction bases: 2. Germline V CDR1 and CDR2: SGHRS, YFSETQ. CDR3 DNA sequence: TGCGCCAGCAGCCCGACTAGCGGGGGGAACACCGGGGAGCTGTTTTTT. Protein product: CASSPTSGGNTGELFF.

The rearrangement joins TRBV29-1 to TRBJ2-1; TRBD2 matches 8 bases. This CDR3 is 14 amino acids long. Germline assignment: CDR1 SQVTM and CDR2 ANQGSEA. Losses at the gene ends were 6 bases for V and 4 bases for J; bases not matched to a gene: 8. The CDR3 spells CSVETSEGYNEQFF. In nucleotides, the CDR3 is TGCAGCGTGGAGACTAGCGAGGGATACAATGAGCAGTTCTTC.

This clone showed up just once. This chain joins TRBV11-2 and TRBJ1-3; weak D call: TRBD1 (6 bases). This CDR3 region has 16 residues. V dropped 9 bases and J dropped 0 bases, with 18 bases sitting between them. The germline V gene has CDR1 SGHAT and CDR2 FQNNGV. This chain's CDR3 is CASSMTGFVSGNTIYF. Here the CDR3 DNA reads TGTGCCAGTTCAATGACAGGCTTCGTCTCTGGAAACACCATATATTTT. The full variable domain, completed using reference TRBV11-2 and TRBJ1-3, is EAGVAQSPRYKIIEKRQSVAFWCNPISGHATLYWYQQILGQGPKLLIQFQNNGVVDDSQLPKDRFSAERLKGVDSTLKIQPAKLEDSAVYLCASSMTGFVSGNTIYFGEGSWLTVV.

The gene calls are TRBV28 and TRBJ1-6; 8 nucleotides align to TRBD1. Looked up from germline, CDR1 is MDHEN and CDR2 is SYDVKM. The V segment lost 10 bases and the J segment 6 bases; nucleotides outside the gene matches: 8. There are 14 residues in the CDR3. The CDR3 loop reads CATGGQVGNSPLHF. For the CDR3, the DNA is TGTGCCACAGGGGGACAGGTCGGTAATTCACCCCTCCACTTT. Filled out from reference TRBV28 and TRBJ1-6, the complete variable domain reads DVKVTQSSRYLVKRTGEKVFLECVQDMDHENMFWYRQDPGLGLRLIYFSYDVKMKEKGDIPEGYSVSREKKERFSLILESASTNQTSMYLCATGGQVGNSPLHFGNGTRLTVT.

The J gene is TRBJ2-3, the V gene TRBV7-2; TRBD2 matches 7 bases. In germline, CDR1 is SGHTA, CDR2 FQGNSA. Trimming removed 5 bases from V and 1 base from J; junction bases left unmatched: 3. The CDR3 spans 14 residues. The CDR3 here is CASSITSGTDTQYF. The CDR3 nucleotides read TGTGCCAGCAGCATAACTAGCGGCACAGATACGCAGTATTTT.

A single count supports this clone. The gene calls are TRBV5-4 and TRBJ1-6; perhaps TRBD1 as D (6 bases). The CDR3 totals 15 residues. Germline CDR1 and CDR2: SGHNT and YYREEE (reference sequence). Trimming removed 0 bases at V and 7 bases at J, with 11 bases between. The CDR3 reads CASSLGGRGNSPLHF. The DNA for the CDR3 is TGTGCCAGCAGCTTGGGTGGGAGGGGGAATTCACCCCTCCACTTT.

The V and J genes are TRBV19 and TRBJ2-5; D uncertain. Germline lookup yields CDR1 LNHDA and CDR2 SQIVND (reference sequence). Deletions cut 1 base from V and 5 bases from J, with 11 bases between. This CDR3 comprises 14 residues. CDR3 loop: CASSIVTAPETQYF. CDR3 bases: TGTGCCAGTAGTATAGTAACCGCACCCGAGACCCAGTACTTC.

This chain connects TRBV5-4 to TRBJ2-7; 12 positions agree with TRBD2. This CDR3 has 14 residues. V lost 3 bases, J lost 6 bases, and 4 bases stayed unmatched. CDR1 and CDR2 (germline): SGHNT, YYREEE (reference sequence). The CDR3 here is CASSWTSGEGEQYF. The CDR3 bases are TGTGCCAGCAGCTGGACTAGCGGGGAGGGCGAGCAGTACTTC. Variable domain in full (rest from reference TRBV5-4 and TRBJ2-7): ETGVTQSPTHLIKTRGQQVTLRCSSQSGHNTVSWYQQALGQGPQFIFQYYREEENGRGNFPPRFSGLQFPNYSSELNVNALELDDSALYLCASSWTSGEGEQYFGPGTRLTVT.

The V call is TRBV6-1, the J call TRBJ2-3; unclear D gene. Trimming took off 2 bases at V and 6 bases at J, with 6 bases between the two ends. The CDR3 contains 12 residues. Germline loops: CDR1 MNHNS, CDR2 SASEGT. The CDR3 protein is CASSEILDTQYF. CDR3 DNA sequence: TGTGCCAGCAGTGAAATATTGGATACGCAGTATTTT.